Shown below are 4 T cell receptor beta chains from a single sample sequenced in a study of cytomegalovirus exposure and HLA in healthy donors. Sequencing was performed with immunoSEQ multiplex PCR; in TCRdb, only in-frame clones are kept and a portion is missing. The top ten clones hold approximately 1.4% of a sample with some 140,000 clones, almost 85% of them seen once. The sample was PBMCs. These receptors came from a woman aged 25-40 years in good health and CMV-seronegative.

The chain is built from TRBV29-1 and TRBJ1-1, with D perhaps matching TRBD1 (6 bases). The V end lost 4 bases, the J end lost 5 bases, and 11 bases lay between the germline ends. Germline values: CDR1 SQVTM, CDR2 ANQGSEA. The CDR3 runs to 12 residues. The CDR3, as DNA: TGCAGCGTTGCACAGGGCCGGACTGAAGCTTTCTTT. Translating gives CSVAQGRTEAFF.

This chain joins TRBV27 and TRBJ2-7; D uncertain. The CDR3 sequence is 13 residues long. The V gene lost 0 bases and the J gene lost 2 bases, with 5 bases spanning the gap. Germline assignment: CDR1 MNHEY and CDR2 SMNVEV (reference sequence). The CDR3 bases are TGTGCCAGCAGTTTATCCTTTCCCTACGAGCAGTACTTC. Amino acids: CASSLSFPYEQYF.

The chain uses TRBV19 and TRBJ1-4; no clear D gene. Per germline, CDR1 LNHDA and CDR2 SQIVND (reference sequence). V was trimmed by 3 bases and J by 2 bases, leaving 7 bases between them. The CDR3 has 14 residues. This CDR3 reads CASSIELTNEKLFF. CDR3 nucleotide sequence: TGTGCCAGTAGTATTGAACTGACTAATGAAAAACTGTTTTTT.

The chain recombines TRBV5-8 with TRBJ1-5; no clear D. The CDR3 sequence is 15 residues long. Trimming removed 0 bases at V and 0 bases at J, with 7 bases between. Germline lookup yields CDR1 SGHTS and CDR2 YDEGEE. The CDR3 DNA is TGTGCCAGCAGCTTGGGTTCCTATAGCAATCAGCCCCAGCATTTT. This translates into CASSLGSYSNQPQHF.